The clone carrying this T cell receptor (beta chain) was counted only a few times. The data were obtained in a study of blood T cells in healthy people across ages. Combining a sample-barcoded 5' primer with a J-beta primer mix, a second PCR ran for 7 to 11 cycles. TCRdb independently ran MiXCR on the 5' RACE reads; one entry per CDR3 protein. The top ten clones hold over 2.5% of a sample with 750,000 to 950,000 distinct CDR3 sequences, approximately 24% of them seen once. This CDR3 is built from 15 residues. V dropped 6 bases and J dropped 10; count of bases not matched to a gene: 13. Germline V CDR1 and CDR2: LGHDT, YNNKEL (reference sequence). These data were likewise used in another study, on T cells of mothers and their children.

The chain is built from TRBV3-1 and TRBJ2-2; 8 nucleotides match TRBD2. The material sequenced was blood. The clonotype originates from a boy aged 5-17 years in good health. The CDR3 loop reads CASRLNPGGMEELFF. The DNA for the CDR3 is TGTGCCAGCAGGCTTAACCCGGGAGGGATGGAGGAGCTGTTTTTT. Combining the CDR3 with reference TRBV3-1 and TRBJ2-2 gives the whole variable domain DTAVSQTPKYLVTQMGNDKSIKCEQNLGHDTMYWYKQDSKKFLKIMFSYNNKELIINETVPNRFSPKSPDKAHLNLHINSLELGDSAVYFCASRLNPGGMEELFFGEGSRLTVL.